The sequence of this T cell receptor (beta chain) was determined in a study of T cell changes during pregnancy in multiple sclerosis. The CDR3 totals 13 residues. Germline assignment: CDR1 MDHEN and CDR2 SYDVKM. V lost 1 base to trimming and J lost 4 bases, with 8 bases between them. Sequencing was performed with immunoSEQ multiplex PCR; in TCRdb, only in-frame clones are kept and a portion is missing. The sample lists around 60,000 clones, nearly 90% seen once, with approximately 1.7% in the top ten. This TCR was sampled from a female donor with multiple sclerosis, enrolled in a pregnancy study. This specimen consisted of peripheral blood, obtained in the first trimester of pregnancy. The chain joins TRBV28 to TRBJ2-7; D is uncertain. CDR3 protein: CASSLSRVYEQYF. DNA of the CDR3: TGTGCCAGCAGTTTATCTCGGGTTTACGAGCAGTACTTC. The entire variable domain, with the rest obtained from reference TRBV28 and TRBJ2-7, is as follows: DVKVTQSSRYLVKRTGEKVFLECVQDMDHENMFWYRQDPGLGLRLIYFSYDVKMKEKGDIPEGYSVSREKKERFSLILESASTNQTSMYLCASSLSRVYEQYFGPGTRLTVT.